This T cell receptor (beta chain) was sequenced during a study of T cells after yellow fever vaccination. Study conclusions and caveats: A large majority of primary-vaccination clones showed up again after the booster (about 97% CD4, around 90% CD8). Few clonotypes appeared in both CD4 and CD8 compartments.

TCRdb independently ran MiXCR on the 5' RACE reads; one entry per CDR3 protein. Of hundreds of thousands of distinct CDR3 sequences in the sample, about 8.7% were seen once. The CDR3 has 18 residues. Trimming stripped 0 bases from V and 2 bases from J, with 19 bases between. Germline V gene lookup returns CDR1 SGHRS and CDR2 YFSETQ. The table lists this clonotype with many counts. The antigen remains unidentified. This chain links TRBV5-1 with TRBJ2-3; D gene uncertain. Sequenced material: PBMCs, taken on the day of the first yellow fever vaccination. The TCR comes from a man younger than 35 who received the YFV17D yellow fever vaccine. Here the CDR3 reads CASSLAIHSDPATDTQYF. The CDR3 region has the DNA TGCGCCAGCAGCTTGGCCATTCACTCCGACCCAGCCACAGATACGCAGTATTTT.